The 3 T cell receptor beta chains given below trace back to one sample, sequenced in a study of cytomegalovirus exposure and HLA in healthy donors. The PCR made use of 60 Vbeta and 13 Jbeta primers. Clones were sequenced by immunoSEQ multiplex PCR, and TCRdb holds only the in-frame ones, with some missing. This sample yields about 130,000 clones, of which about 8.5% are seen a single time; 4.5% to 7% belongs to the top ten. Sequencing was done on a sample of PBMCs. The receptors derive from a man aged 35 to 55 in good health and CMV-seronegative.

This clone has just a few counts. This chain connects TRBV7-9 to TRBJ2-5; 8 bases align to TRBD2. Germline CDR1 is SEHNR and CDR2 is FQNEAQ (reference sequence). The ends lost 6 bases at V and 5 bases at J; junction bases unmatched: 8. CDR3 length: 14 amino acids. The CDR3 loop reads CASSLGTSGETQYF. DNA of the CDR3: TGTGCCAGCAGTTTGGGGACTAGTGGTGAGACCCAGTACTTC.

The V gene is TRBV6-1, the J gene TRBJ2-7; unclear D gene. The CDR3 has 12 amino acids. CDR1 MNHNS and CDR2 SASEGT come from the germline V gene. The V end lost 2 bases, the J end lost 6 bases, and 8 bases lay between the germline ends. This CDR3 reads CASSESYLEQYF. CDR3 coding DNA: TGTGCCAGCAGTGAATCCTATCTCGAGCAGTACTTC.

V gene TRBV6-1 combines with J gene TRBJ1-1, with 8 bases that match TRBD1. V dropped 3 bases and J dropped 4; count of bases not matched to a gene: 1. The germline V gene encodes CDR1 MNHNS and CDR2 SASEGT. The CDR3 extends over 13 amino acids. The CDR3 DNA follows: TGTGCCAGCAGTGACAGGGGGCGCACTGAAGCTTTCTTT. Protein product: CASSDRGRTEAFF.